Below, 28 T cell receptor beta chains from the same sample are listed, as sequenced in a study of PD-1 blockade in classical Hodgkin lymphoma. Only in-frame clones appear in the TCRdb table, and some are missing; sequencing was by immunoSEQ multiplex PCR. The profile shows 90,000 to 95,000 clones, 80% to 90% of them singletons. All the patients suffered relapse after autologous stem cell transplantation, and brentuximab vedotin exposure differed. This material consisted of peripheral blood mononuclear cells (PBMCs), taken before the second cycle of nivolumab. Receptors originate from a human donor with classical Hodgkin lymphoma.

V gene TRBV4-2 combines with J gene TRBJ1-6, with D maybe TRBD1 (5 bases). The CDR3 sequence is 16 residues long. V was trimmed by 2 bases and J by 9 bases, leaving 17 bases between them. CDR1 and CDR2 (germline): LGHNA, YNFKEQ. The CDR3 spells CASSQFVPGAGSPLHF. CDR3 coding DNA: TGTGCCAGCAGCCAATTCGTCCCTGGGGCGGGTTCACCCCTCCACTTT.

This clone has a single count. This chain joins TRBV19 and TRBJ2-5; TRBD2 might be the D (6 bases). Trimming cost V 1 base and J 4 bases, with 10 bases left between them. This CDR3 spans 14 amino acids. Germline V CDR1 and CDR2: LNHDA, SQIVND (reference sequence). The CDR3 DNA reads as TGTGCCAGTAGTATAGGGGGAGGCGGAGAGACCCAGTACTTC. It is translated as CASSIGGGGETQYF.

The J gene is TRBJ2-7, the V gene TRBV28, with D maybe TRBD1 (6 bases). This CDR3 is 15 amino acids long. Germline V gives CDR1 MDHEN, CDR2 SYDVKM. V was clipped by 6 bases and J by 4 bases, with 19 bases between them. In nucleotides, the CDR3 is TGTGCCAGCAGCTTAGGATACAGGGCCGAATACGAGCAGTACTTC. As protein: CASSLGYRAEYEQYF.

The chain joins TRBV19 to TRBJ2-1; 12 bases fit TRBD2. The V gene end was trimmed by 5 bases and the J gene end by 0 bases; junction bases not matched to a gene: 11. Per germline, CDR1 LNHDA and CDR2 SQIVND (reference sequence). This CDR3 has 19 amino acids. CDR3: CASSASGLAGSPSYNEQFF. The CDR3 bases are TGTGCCAGTAGTGCTTCGGGACTAGCGGGTTCTCCCTCCTACAATGAGCAGTTCTTC.

This sequence joins TRBV4-1 and TRBJ2-7; 12 positions agree with TRBD2. The CDR3 has 15 residues. Losses at the gene ends were 4 bases for V and 1 base for J; bases not matched to a gene: 2. The germline CDR1 and CDR2 sequences are MGHRA and YSYEKL. The CDR3 DNA sequence: TGCGCCAGCAGCCCGACTAGCGGGAGTTCCTACGAGCAGTACTTC. Translation gives CASSPTSGSSYEQYF.

The chain is built from TRBV27 and TRBJ1-1, with a weak D call TRBD1 (5 bases). V lost 5 bases, J lost 2 bases, and 12 bases lay in between. The germline CDR1 and CDR2 sequences are MNHEY and SMNVEV (reference sequence). The CDR3 has 14 amino acids. The CDR3 DNA is TGTGCCAGCAGTATCCGGGGGTTCAACACTGAAGCTTTCTTT. Translating it yields CASSIRGFNTEAFF.

The rearrangement joins TRBV10-3 to TRBJ2-3; D gene ambiguous. There are 13 residues in the CDR3. Per germline, CDR1 ENHRY and CDR2 SYGVKD. Trimming removed 3 bases from V and 1 base from J, with 5 bases in between. As DNA, the CDR3 is TGTGCCATCAGTGATGGGGGCACAGATACGCAGTATTTT. Encoded protein: CAISDGGTDTQYF.

The V call is TRBV29-1, the J call TRBJ2-7; D possibly matches TRBD1 or TRBD2 (6 bases each). Trimming stripped 0 bases from V and 4 bases from J, with 16 bases between. The germline V gene encodes CDR1 SQVTM and CDR2 ANQGSEA. The CDR3 is made up of 15 amino acids. The CDR3 protein is CSVEDPGDNLYEQYF. CDR3 bases: TGCAGCGTTGAAGATCCGGGGGACAACTTATACGAGCAGTACTTC.

This chain's CDR3 is CASSYLASGGTDTQYF. The CDR3 DNA follows: TGTGCCAGCAGTTACCTGGCTAGCGGAGGCACAGATACGCAGTATTTT. The V call is TRBV6-6, the J call TRBJ2-3, with TRBD2 identical over 7 bases. The V segment lost 2 bases and the J segment 1 base; nucleotides outside the gene matches: 6. CDR1 is MNHNY, CDR2 SVGAGI, per germline (reference sequence). There are 16 residues in the CDR3.

The chain couples TRBV6-5 to TRBJ2-4, with D perhaps matching TRBD2 (5 bases). The CDR3 has 15 residues. CDR1 is MNHEY and CDR2 is SVGAGI in the germline V gene. Between the trimmed V and J ends, which lost 0 bases and 4 bases, there was a span of 10 bases. Here the CDR3 reads CASSYSGSAKNIQYF. DNA for the CDR3: TGTGCCAGCAGTTACTCGGGGAGCGCGAAAAACATTCAGTACTTC.

This sequence joins TRBV7-9 and TRBJ2-5; D ambiguous. Germline assignment: CDR1 SEHNR and CDR2 FQNEAQ (reference sequence). The CDR3 is 13 residues long. Between the trimmed V and J ends, which lost 1 base and 5 bases, there was a span of 8 bases. As DNA, the CDR3 is TGTGCCAGCAGCTTAGACAATATCGAGACCCAGTACTTC. Amino acid sequence: CASSLDNIETQYF.

The rearrangement joins TRBV25-1 to TRBJ1-1, with a possible D match to TRBD1 (6 bases). The germline V and J ends were trimmed by 7 bases and 7 bases, with 10 bases remaining between them. Germline loops: CDR1 MGHDK, CDR2 SYGVNS. CDR3 length: 11 amino acids. The CDR3 spells CASTDRHEAFF. In DNA, the CDR3 is TGTGCCAGCACTGACAGGCATGAAGCTTTCTTT. Together with reference TRBV25-1 and TRBJ1-1, the CDR3 gives the full variable domain: EADIYQTPRYLVIGTGKKITLECSQTMGHDKMYWYQQDPGMELHLIHYSYGVNSTEKGDLSSESTVSRIRTEHFPLTLESARPSHTSQYLCASTDRHEAFFGQGTRLTVV.

J is TRBJ1-4 and V is TRBV4-2, with TRBD1 matching 7 bases. This CDR3 is 19 amino acids long. The junction had 15 bases not matched to a gene; V was cut back by 5 bases and J by 0 bases. Germline CDR1 is LGHNA and CDR2 is YNFKEQ. The CDR3: CASSVGQALTQATNEKLFF. The CDR3 nucleotides read TGTGCCAGCAGCGTCGGACAGGCGCTCACCCAAGCAACTAATGAAAAACTGTTTTTT.

This chain joins TRBV28 and TRBJ2-5; TRBD2 agrees at 11 bases. Looked up from germline, CDR1 is MDHEN and CDR2 is SYDVKM. With V trimmed by 6 bases and J by 1 base, 7 bases remained unmatched. The CDR3 runs 16 residues. CDR3 coding DNA: TGTGCCAGCAGCGAACCGGGGACTAGCGGCCAAGAGACCCAGTACTTC. It yields the protein CASSEPGTSGQETQYF. Supplemented by reference TRBV28 and TRBJ2-5, the full variable domain reads DVKVTQSSRYLVKRTGEKVFLECVQDMDHENMFWYRQDPGLGLRLIYFSYDVKMKEKGDIPEGYSVSREKKERFSLILESASTNQTSMYLCASSEPGTSGQETQYFGPGTRLLVL.

CDR3 in amino acids: CASRKTRATDTQYF. The CDR3 DNA follows: TGTGCCAGTAGGAAGACTAGAGCCACAGATACGCAGTATTTT. J is TRBJ2-3 and V is TRBV19; TRBD2 might be the D (6 bases). The ends were cut back, 6 bases at V and 2 bases at J, with 12 bases in the middle. This CDR3 has 14 amino acids. Germline CDR1 LNHDA, CDR2 SQIVND (reference sequence).

The chain couples TRBV9 to TRBJ2-2, with D tentatively TRBD1 (6 bases). The CDR3 has 14 residues. The V and J ends lost 3 bases and 7 bases respectively, with 13 bases between them. CDR1 and CDR2 from the germline V gene are SGDLS and YYNGEE. The CDR3 sequence is CASSGQGSGGELFF. CDR3 DNA: TGTGCCAGCAGCGGCCAGGGGAGCGGCGGGGAGCTGTTTTTT.

The chain links TRBV25-1 to TRBJ2-7; D unclear. CDR1 and CDR2 (germline): MGHDK, SYGVNS. The CDR3 contains 11 residues. The ends were cut back, 6 bases at V and 3 bases at J, with 6 bases in the middle. CDR3 protein: CASSQSYEQYF. The CDR3 nucleotides read TGTGCCAGCAGCCAGAGCTACGAGCAGTACTTC.

The chain employs TRBV2 and TRBJ2-7; 10 positions match TRBD2. CDR3 length: 17 amino acids. Trimming cost V 7 bases and J 3 bases; bases outside gene matches: 15. Germline V gene sequence: CDR1 SNHLY, CDR2 FYNNEI. In DNA form, the CDR3 reads TGTGCCAGCACAGGAACTAGCGGGATCGGGAGCCTCTACGAGCAGTACTTC. The encoded protein is CASTGTSGIGSLYEQYF.

This clone came up once. V gene TRBV5-8 combines with J gene TRBJ2-7; the D gene is possibly TRBD1 (5 bases). The CDR3 consists of 16 residues. The V end lost 1 base, the J end lost 0 bases, and 14 bases lay between the germline ends. Per germline, CDR1 SGHTS and CDR2 YDEGEE. CDR3 region: CASSLFWSQGSYEQYF. The CDR3 DNA reads TGTGCCAGCAGCTTGTTTTGGAGTCAGGGCTCCTACGAGCAGTACTTC.

The genes are TRBV18 and TRBJ2-7; 9 bases map to TRBD2. Germline lookup yields CDR1 KGHSH and CDR2 LQKENI. V trimming: 2 bases; J trimming: 0 bases; junction bases outside the gene matches: 8. The CDR3 length is 17 residues. This CDR3 is CASSPRMGAGGSYEQYF. Written as DNA, the CDR3 is TGTGCCAGCTCACCAAGGATGGGAGCGGGAGGCTCCTACGAGCAGTACTTC.

This sequence joins TRBV27 and TRBJ2-1; 11 bases fit TRBD2. The CDR3 has 15 residues. J was trimmed by 6 bases and V by 3 bases; bases with no gene match: 4. Germline V CDR1 and CDR2: MNHEY, SMNVEV (reference sequence). The CDR3 spells CASSLGLAVSNEQFF. CDR3 DNA: TGTGCCAGCAGTTTGGGACTAGCGGTTTCCAATGAGCAGTTCTTC.

The V and J genes are TRBV6-1 and TRBJ1-1, with D tentatively TRBD1 (6 bases). The CDR3 covers 15 residues. Trimming stripped 0 bases from V and 11 bases from J, with 19 bases between. Germline V gene sequence: CDR1 MNHNS, CDR2 SASEGT. This CDR3 is CASSEAAGGPPGAFF. The CDR3 nucleotides are TGTGCCAGCAGTGAAGCCGCGGGGGGGCCGCCAGGGGCTTTCTTT.

This clone was seen just once. The rearrangement links TRBV19 to TRBJ2-1; D may be TRBD2 (5 bases). This CDR3 region has 16 residues. Germline lookup yields CDR1 LNHDA and CDR2 SQIVND (reference sequence). V lost 7 bases, J lost 6 bases, and 22 bases lay in between. CDR3 sequence: CASNGLRRVFCNEQFF. The CDR3 DNA reads TGTGCCAGTAATGGTCTTAGGCGGGTGTTTTGCAATGAGCAGTTCTTC.

V and J are TRBV5-5 and TRBJ1-2; D gene unclear. Trimming removed 2 bases from V and 0 bases from J, with 14 bases in between. Germline CDR1 is SGHKS and CDR2 is YYEKEE (reference sequence). This CDR3 comprises 16 residues. The CDR3 nucleotides read TGTGCCAGCAGCTTATCCCCTACTACGGCTAACTATGGCTACACCTTC. It encodes CASSLSPTTANYGYTF.

CDR3 amino acids: CASSEAPEMVYNEQFF. The CDR3 nucleotides read TGTGCCAGCAGTGAAGCCCCGGAGATGGTCTACAATGAGCAGTTCTTC. The genes are TRBV2 and TRBJ2-1; the D is unclear. The CDR3 length is 16 residues. The germline gives CDR1 SNHLY, CDR2 FYNNEI. The V end lost 0 bases, the J end lost 3 bases, and 12 bases lay between the germline ends.

This CDR3 is CASSLRAGGLNEQFF. CDR3 bases: TGTGCCAGCAGCTTACGAGCGGGGGGGCTCAATGAGCAGTTCTTC. This rearrangement joins TRBV11-2 to TRBJ2-1; TRBD2 matches at 10 bases. CDR1 is SGHAT, CDR2 FQNNGV, per germline. Trimming cost V 2 bases and J 6 bases; bases outside gene matches: 4. The CDR3 is 15 residues long.

V gene TRBV19 combines with J gene TRBJ1-6, with 10 bases lining up with TRBD1. This CDR3 region has 15 residues. Trimming at V came to 1 base and at J to 9 bases, leaving 3 bases not matched to a gene. In germline, CDR1 is LNHDA, CDR2 SQIVND (reference sequence). CDR3 nucleotide sequence: TGTGCCAGTAGTATAGGTGACAGGGGGCTTTCACCCCTCCACTTT. This sequence encodes CASSIGDRGLSPLHF.

V is TRBV5-4 and J is TRBJ2-7; TRBD2 is a possible D gene (5 bases). Per germline, CDR1 SGHNT and CDR2 YYREEE (reference sequence). Trimming pared 0 bases from V and 6 bases from J, leaving 16 bases between. The CDR3 runs 15 residues. The CDR3 region is CASSLVRGNYLEQYF. CDR3 in DNA: TGTGCCAGCAGCTTGGTTCGGGGAAATTATCTCGAGCAGTACTTC.